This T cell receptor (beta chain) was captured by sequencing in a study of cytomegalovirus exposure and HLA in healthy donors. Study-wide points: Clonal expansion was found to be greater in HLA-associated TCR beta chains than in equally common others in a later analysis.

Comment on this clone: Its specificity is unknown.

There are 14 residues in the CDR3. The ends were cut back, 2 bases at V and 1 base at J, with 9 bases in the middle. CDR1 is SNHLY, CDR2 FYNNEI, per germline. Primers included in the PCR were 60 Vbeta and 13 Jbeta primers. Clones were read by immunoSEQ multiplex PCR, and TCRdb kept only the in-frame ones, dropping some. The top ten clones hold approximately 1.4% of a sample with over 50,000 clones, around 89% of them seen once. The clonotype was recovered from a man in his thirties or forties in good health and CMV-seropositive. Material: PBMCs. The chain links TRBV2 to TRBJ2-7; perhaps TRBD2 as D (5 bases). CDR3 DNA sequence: TGTGCCAGCAGTGAATCTAGCCGATCCTACGAGCAGTACTTC. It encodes CASSESSRSYEQYF.